Below are 25 T cell receptor beta chains sequenced from a single sample in a study of blood T cell repertoires in COVID-19. Some clones are missing from TCRdb's copy, which holds only in-frame ones; the method was immunoSEQ multiplex PCR. The sample contains around 300,000 clones, 70% to 90% of which appear only once. Specimen: peripheral blood. These receptors were taken from a woman in her seventies with acute or convalescent COVID-19.

This chain connects TRBV11-2 to TRBJ1-6, with 7 bases lining up with TRBD1. Germline loops: CDR1 SGHAT, CDR2 FQNNGV. V trimming: 5 bases; J trimming: 6 bases; junction bases outside the gene matches: 7. The CDR3 is 15 amino acids. The CDR3 reads CASSRDSLGNSPLHF. The CDR3 coding sequence is TGTGCCAGCAGCAGGGACAGCTTGGGTAATTCACCCCTCCACTTT.

The rearrangement uses TRBV11-2 and TRBJ1-5; D gene uncertain. Germline CDR1 and CDR2: SGHAT and FQNNGV. V was clipped by 1 base and J by 4 bases, with 5 bases between them. The CDR3 has 13 amino acids. The CDR3 loop is CASSLAENQPQHF. The CDR3 DNA follows: TGTGCCAGCAGCTTAGCAGAAAATCAGCCCCAGCATTTT.

V is TRBV7-8 and J is TRBJ1-1; D may be TRBD1 (5 bases). The CDR3 has 12 amino acids. CDR1 SGHVS and CDR2 FQNEAQ come from the germline V gene. V lost 6 bases, J lost 6 bases, and 11 bases lay in between. The CDR3 DNA sequence: TGTGCCAGCAGTCGGGGGGTTCCTGAAGCTTTCTTT. This translates into CASSRGVPEAFF.

The count of this clone is one. The chain joins TRBV30 to TRBJ1-1; no clear D gene. This CDR3 contains 13 residues. Trimming left V 4 bases short and J 4 bases short, with 13 bases between. Germline assignment: CDR1 GTSNPN and CDR2 SVGIG (reference sequence). DNA for the CDR3: TGTGCCTGGATACATGGGAGGAGCACTGAAGCTTTCTTT. Translation: CAWIHGRSTEAFF.

V and J are TRBV6-5 and TRBJ2-7, with D maybe TRBD2 (6 bases). CDR3 length equals 13 residues. V was pared by 4 bases and J by 4 bases, with 11 bases between. Germline V gives CDR1 MNHEY, CDR2 SVGAGI. CDR3 DNA: TGTGCCAGCAGTTCTCCAGGGACTTACGAGCAGTACTTC. It encodes CASSSPGTYEQYF.

The chain combines TRBV30 with TRBJ1-2; perhaps TRBD1 as D (6 bases). V lost 6 bases, J lost 3 bases, and 11 bases lay in between. CDR3 length: 12 residues. Germline CDR1 GTSNPN, CDR2 SVGIG (reference sequence). CDR3 sequence reads: CACYRVDYGYTF. CDR3 sequence (DNA): TGTGCCTGTTACAGGGTAGACTATGGCTACACCTTC.

The rearrangement links TRBV7-2 to TRBJ2-2; D not resolved. The ends were cut back, 0 bases at V and 9 bases at J, with 11 bases in the middle. This CDR3 has 14 residues. CDR1 SGHTA and CDR2 FQGNSA come from the germline V gene. CDR3 residues: CASSLAGGVRELFF. In nucleotides, the CDR3 is TGTGCCAGCAGCTTAGCCGGCGGAGTAAGGGAGCTGTTTTTT.

The rearrangement links TRBV7-7 to TRBJ2-5, with a possible D match to TRBD2 (6 bases). In germline, CDR1 is SSHAT, CDR2 FNYEAQ (reference sequence). The CDR3 is made up of 15 amino acids. The V end was cut by 0 bases, the J end by 9 bases, with 17 bases between. The CDR3 nucleotides are TGTGCCAGCAGCTTAGCGGGGGGAAGCCTCGGGGCCCAGTACTTC. This gives the protein CASSLAGGSLGAQYF.

J is TRBJ2-2 and V is TRBV5-1, with TRBD1 matching over 10 bases. CDR1 is SGHRS, CDR2 YFSETQ, per germline. This CDR3 has 15 amino acids. V gave up 7 bases and J gave up 2 bases; unmatched junction bases: 5. The CDR3 here is CASQGQGFNTGELFF. In nucleotides, the CDR3 is TGCGCCAGCCAGGGACAGGGGTTTAACACCGGGGAGCTGTTTTTT.

V and J are TRBV5-5 and TRBJ2-7; D perhaps matches TRBD2 (6 bases). This CDR3 has 14 amino acids. V was pared by 4 bases and J by 4 bases, with 15 bases between. Germline CDR1 and CDR2: SGHKS and YYEKEE (reference sequence). CDR3 nucleotides: TGTGCCAGCAGCGGGACTTCATTCGTATACGAGCAGTACTTC. Protein sequence: CASSGTSFVYEQYF. Drawing the rest from reference TRBV5-5 and TRBJ2-7, the complete variable domain is DAGVTQSPTHLIKTRGQQVTLRCSPISGHKSVSWYQQVLGQGPQFIFQYYEKEERGRGNFPDRFSARQFPNYSSELNVNALLLGDSALYLCASSGTSFVYEQYFGPGTRLTVT.

The chain is built from TRBV2 and TRBJ2-1, with D possibly TRBD2 on 6 matching bases. This CDR3 comprises 15 residues. With 8 bases removed from V and 4 bases from J, the gap between germline ends came to 18 bases. Looked up from germline, CDR1 is SNHLY and CDR2 is FYNNEI. Here the CDR3 DNA reads TGTGCCAGCTACTCTCCGGGACTCATTTACAATGAGCAGTTCTTC. Its protein product is CASYSPGLIYNEQFF.

The genes are TRBV28 and TRBJ2-7, with 9 positions matching TRBD1. Germline CDR1 reads MDHEN; CDR2 reads SYDVKM. With 6 bases clipped from V and 0 bases from J, the junction kept 6 bases outside the gene matches. This CDR3 comprises 15 residues. The CDR3 DNA is TGTGCCAGCAGCTACGGACAGGGGTACTCCTACGAGCAGTACTTC. Translating it yields CASSYGQGYSYEQYF.

This chain links TRBV7-3 with TRBJ2-6; D is possibly TRBD1 (5 bases). CDR3 size: 18 residues. The V and J ends lost 1 base and 2 bases respectively, with 15 bases between them. Germline V lookup: CDR1 SGHTA, CDR2 FQGTGA. The CDR3 loop reads CASSLKYRGATGANVLTF. The CDR3 DNA reads as TGTGCCAGCAGCTTAAAGTATAGGGGCGCGACTGGGGCCAACGTCCTGACTTTC. The variable domain in full, completed from reference TRBV7-3 and TRBJ2-6, reads GAGVSQTPSNKVTEKGKYVELRCDPISGHTALYWYRQSLGQGPEFLIYFQGTGAADDSGLPNDRFFAVRPEGSVSTLKIQRTERGDSAVYLCASSLKYRGATGANVLTFGAGSRLTVL.

The gene calls are TRBV5-1 and TRBJ1-1; the D is unclear. Looked up from germline, CDR1 is SGHRS and CDR2 is YFSETQ. Deletions cut 4 bases from V and 6 bases from J, with 16 bases between. The CDR3 extends over 14 amino acids. CDR3 nucleotide sequence: TGCGCCAGCAGCGGCAGGCAGACACCCTCTGAAGCTTTCTTT. It is translated as CASSGRQTPSEAFF.

The V and J genes are TRBV5-4 and TRBJ2-3; 13 bases are shared with TRBD2. CDR3 length: 18 residues. Unmatched junction bases numbered 12, after V lost 4 bases and J lost 4 bases. Germline CDR1 and CDR2: SGHNT and YYREEE (reference sequence). CDR3 in amino acids: CASSHRTSGGLGADTQYF. CDR3 DNA sequence: TGTGCCAGCAGCCACCGGACTAGCGGGGGCCTAGGGGCAGATACGCAGTATTTT.

V gene TRBV27 combines with J gene TRBJ2-1; TRBD2 might be the D (6 bases). This CDR3 is 17 amino acids long. Trimming stripped 5 bases from V and 0 bases from J, with 17 bases between. Germline CDR1 MNHEY, CDR2 SMNVEV (reference sequence). The CDR3 spells CASSTLGGSSSYNEQFF. In DNA, the CDR3 is TGTGCCAGCAGTACCCTGGGGGGTTCAAGCTCCTACAATGAGCAGTTCTTC.

The count of this clone is one. This sequence joins TRBV6-2 or TRBV6-3 and TRBJ1-1; D remains unclear. CDR1 MNHEY and CDR2 SVGEGT come from the germline V gene. V was cut by 0 bases and J by 10 bases, with 21 bases left in between. The CDR3 is made up of 16 amino acids. CDR3 in amino acids: CASSYSTGSPGVVAFF. CDR3 nucleotides: TGTGCCAGCAGTTACTCAACCGGGAGCCCGGGAGTAGTAGCTTTCTTT.

V usage is TRBV5-1 and J usage is TRBJ2-1; TRBD2 is a possible D gene (7 bases). Germline values: CDR1 SGHRS, CDR2 YFSETQ. Trimming took 4 bases from V and 5 from J, leaving 22 bases between them. The CDR3 has 17 residues. CDR3 sequence (DNA): TGCGCCAGCAGCCGCGAAACGCTAGGGGGAGGGGACAATGAGCAGTTCTTC. Translating it yields CASSRETLGGGDNEQFF.

The chain links TRBV4-1 to TRBJ2-7; a possible D gene is TRBD1 (5 bases). The germline V and J ends were trimmed by 2 bases and 5 bases, with 10 bases remaining between them. Germline CDR1 and CDR2: MGHRA and YSYEKL. The CDR3 runs 13 residues. DNA for the CDR3: TGCGCCAGCAGCCAACGACAGACTCACGAGCAGTACTTC. It encodes CASSQRQTHEQYF.

A word on this clone: The same CDR3 also results from other DNA sequences found in this sample. This chain connects TRBV20-1 to TRBJ1-2, with D possibly being TRBD1 (6 bases). The CDR3 covers 11 residues. CDR1 is DFQATT, CDR2 SNEGSKA, per germline (reference sequence). Trimming took 3 bases from V and 4 from J, leaving 6 bases between them. The CDR3 sequence: CSARGAYGYTF. The CDR3 bases are TGCAGTGCTAGGGGGGCCTATGGCTACACCTTC.

V is TRBV5-4 and J is TRBJ2-2; 8 bases align to TRBD2. CDR3 length: 13 amino acids. Germline trimming cut 7 bases from V and 3 bases from J; bases unmatched to any gene: 2. Germline assignment: CDR1 SGHNT and CDR2 YYREEE (reference sequence). The CDR3 is CASLGGDTGELFF. The CDR3 DNA is TGTGCCAGCCTCGGGGGGGACACCGGGGAGCTGTTTTTT. Looking up the rest from reference TRBV5-4 and TRBJ2-2 gives the full variable domain: ETGVTQSPTHLIKTRGQQVTLRCSSQSGHNTVSWYQQALGQGPQFIFQYYREEENGRGNFPPRFSGLQFPNYSSELNVNALELDDSALYLCASLGGDTGELFFGEGSRLTVL.

The chain has TRBV3-1 (or the pseudogene TRBV3-2) and TRBJ1-2, with D possibly TRBD1 on 6 matching bases. Germline loops: CDR1 LGHDT, CDR2 YNNKEL (reference sequence). The CDR3 consists of 14 residues. V lost 5 bases and J 7 bases, leaving 17 bases between the germline ends. The CDR3 loop reads CASSVRGGAGGYTF. For the CDR3, the DNA is TGTGCCAGCAGCGTCCGTGGGGGGGCTGGTGGCTACACCTTC.

The V call is TRBV3-1 (or the pseudogene TRBV3-2), the J call TRBJ1-1; D is uncertain. This CDR3 is 14 amino acids long. V lost 6 bases and J 0 bases, leaving 11 bases between the germline ends. Germline V gene data show CDR1 as LGHDT and CDR2 as YNNKEL (reference sequence). The CDR3 loop reads CASRSATVNTEAFF. In DNA form, the CDR3 reads TGTGCCAGCAGGTCTGCCACGGTGAACACTGAAGCTTTCTTT.

V usage is TRBV11-1 and J usage is TRBJ2-7, with 9 positions matching TRBD1. Per germline, CDR1 SGHAT and CDR2 FQDESV (reference sequence). Trimming removed 5 bases from V and 5 bases from J; junction bases left unmatched: 7. There are 14 residues in the CDR3. The CDR3, as DNA: TGTGCCAGCAGCCCTGGACAGGGGACCCACGAGCAGTACTTC. Its protein product is CASSPGQGTHEQYF.

V is TRBV18 and J is TRBJ1-1; D may be TRBD1 (6 bases). Germline V gene data show CDR1 as KGHSH and CDR2 as LQKENI. The germline V and J ends were trimmed by 3 bases and 5 bases, with 13 bases remaining between them. The length of the CDR3 is 14 residues. The CDR3 DNA reads as TGTGCCAGCTCACCGCAGGGGAGAAGGACTGAAGCTTTCTTT. Translation gives CASSPQGRRTEAFF.